The TCR beta chain described here comes from a study of blood T cell repertoires in COVID-19. Assay used: immunoSEQ multiplex PCR; TCRdb lists only in-frame clones, some missing. This sample yields approximately 190,000 clones, of which 84% are seen a single time; around 19% belongs to the top ten. This CDR3 comprises 16 residues. The TCR comes from a human donor in a cohort sampled during active COVID-19. The sample taken for sequencing was peripheral blood. J is TRBJ2-3 and V is TRBV21-1; no check of the table's D call, TRBD1, against the DNA was made. TRBV21-1 represents a pseudogene. CDR3 coding DNA: TGTGCCAGCAGCATATACAGGGGTGGCGGCACAGATACGCAGTATTTT. Encoded protein: CASSIYRGGGTDTQYF.